This is a list of T cell receptor beta chains from one sample in a study of blood T cell repertoires in COVID-19. The data were produced by immunoSEQ multiplex PCR, yet TCRdb's version contains in-frame clones alone and is incomplete. The sample shows about 140,000 clones, under 90% of them seen only once. Sequenced input: PBMCs or T cells enriched from blood (not recorded which). The source is a woman between 18 and 30 years old who had been exposed to COVID-19. CDR3s include the opening cysteine and the closing phenylalanine or tryptophan. The D gene is left open where the match is weak. Some rows have no size entry. The others give once, few or many, or a class for an expanded clone.

J gene: TRBJ2-2
D gene: TRBD2
clone size: few
V gene: TRBV6-5
CDR3 DNA: TGTGCCAGCAGCTTTAGCGGGAGGTTTACCGGGGAGCTGTTTTTT
CDR3 protein: CASSFSGRFTGELFF

J gene: TRBJ2-7
D gene: .
clone size: .
V gene: TRBV12-5
CDR3 DNA: TGTGCTAGTGGTTTGGTATTAGACGAGCAGTACTTC
CDR3 protein: CASGLVLDEQYF

J gene: TRBJ1-5
D gene: .
clone size: .
V gene: TRBV30
CDR3 DNA: TGTGCCTGGGCGGGGTTCTCGTCTCAGCCCCAGCATTTT
CDR3 protein: CAWAGFSSQPQHF

J gene: TRBJ1-1
D gene: TRBD1
clone size: .
V gene: TRBV6-4
CDR3 DNA: TGTGCCAGCCAAGACAACTCCGGGACAGGGGGCTCCGGGTCCACTGAAGCTTTCTTT
CDR3 protein: CASQDNSGTGGSGSTEAFF

J gene: TRBJ1-1
D gene: .
clone size: .
V gene: TRBV7-3
CDR3 DNA: TGTGCCAGCAGCCCCTCAGGGAACACTGAAGCTTTCTTT
CDR3 protein: CASSPSGNTEAFF

J gene: TRBJ1-2
D gene: .
clone size: .
V gene: TRBV19
CDR3 DNA: TGTGCCAGCCGTGTAGAAGGAGGGACCAACTATGGCTACACCTTC
CDR3 protein: CASRVEGGTNYGYTF

J gene: TRBJ1-5
D gene: TRBD1
clone size: .
V gene: TRBV28
CDR3 DNA: TGTGCCAGCAGTGGCACAGGGGATGGTAAACAGCCCCAGCATTTT
CDR3 protein: CASSGTGDGKQPQHF

J gene: TRBJ1-1
D gene: .
clone size: .
V gene: TRBV28
CDR3 DNA: TGTGCCAGCAGTTTACGAAGCCGGTTAGAAGCTTTCTTT
CDR3 protein: CASSLRSRLEAFF

J gene: TRBJ2-7
D gene: TRBD1
clone size: .
V gene: TRBV4-1
CDR3 DNA: TGCGCCAGCAGCCAACCCGGGACAGGGTTCTACGAGCAGTACTTC
CDR3 protein: CASSQPGTGFYEQYF

J gene: TRBJ1-1
D gene: TRBD1
clone size: .
V gene: TRBV28
CDR3 DNA: TGTGCCAGCAGTTTATGGACAGGGGCAACTGAAGCTTTCTTT
CDR3 protein: CASSLWTGATEAFF

J gene: TRBJ1-5
D gene: .
clone size: .
V gene: TRBV21-1
CDR3 DNA: TGTGCCAGCAGCAGGGGACAGCACAATCAGCCCCAGCATTTT
CDR3 protein: CASSRGQHNQPQHF

J gene: TRBJ1-6
D gene: .
clone size: .
V gene: TRBV30
CDR3 DNA: TGTGCCTGGAGTCCTAGCCGGGGAAGGGTTTCACCCCTCCACTTT
CDR3 protein: CAWSPSRGRVSPLHF

J gene: TRBJ1-2
D gene: .
clone size: .
V gene: TRBV18
CDR3 DNA: TGTGCCAGCTCACCCGCAGGGGCAGGGGATGGCTACACCTTC
CDR3 protein: CASSPAGAGDGYTF

J gene: TRBJ1-3
D gene: .
clone size: .
V gene: TRBV19
CDR3 DNA: TGTGCCAGTAGTACCCAGGCGAACTCTGGAAACACCATATATTTT
CDR3 protein: CASSTQANSGNTIYF

J gene: TRBJ2-5
D gene: TRBD1
clone size: .
V gene: TRBV5-1
CDR3 DNA: TGCGCCAGCAGCTCCGATAGCCTGACAGGGACAGAGACCCAGTACTTC
CDR3 protein: CASSSDSLTGTETQYF

J gene: TRBJ1-1
D gene: TRBD1
clone size: .
V gene: TRBV3-1/TRBV3-2
CDR3 DNA: TGTGCCAGCAGCCAAGTTCCGGACAGGCGGGCTGAAGCTTTCTTT
CDR3 protein: CASSQVPDRRAEAFF

J gene: TRBJ1-3
D gene: .
clone size: .
V gene: TRBV4-3
CDR3 DNA: TGCGCCAGCAGCCTCATCGGGACTGCGGAGGGAAACACCATATATTTT
CDR3 protein: CASSLIGTAEGNTIYF

J gene: TRBJ2-3
D gene: TRBD2
clone size: .
V gene: TRBV4-2
CDR3 DNA: TGTGCCAGCAGCCAAGATCGATTGGTGAGCGGGAGGACCTTTCGTAGCACAGATACGCAGTATTTT
CDR3 protein: CASSQDRLVSGRTFRSTDTQYF

J gene: TRBJ2-7
D gene: .
clone size: .
V gene: TRBV5-6
CDR3 DNA: TGTGCCAGCAGCTGGAGGGGCTACGAGCAGTACTTC
CDR3 protein: CASSWRGYEQYF

J gene: TRBJ1-1
D gene: TRBD1
clone size: .
V gene: TRBV28
CDR3 DNA: TGTGCCAGCAGTGACAGGGTAAGGGGGACTGAAGCTTTCTTT
CDR3 protein: CASSDRVRGTEAFF

J gene: TRBJ2-3
D gene: .
clone size: medium-sized
V gene: TRBV14
CDR3 DNA: TGTGCCAGCAGCCCTTGGGCGGGACTCCCAAGAGATACGCAGTATTTT
CDR3 protein: CASSPWAGLPRDTQYF

J gene: TRBJ1-2
D gene: .
clone size: once
V gene: TRBV30
CDR3 DNA: TGTGCCTGGAGTGTTAACATGTATGGCTACACCTTC
CDR3 protein: CAWSVNMYGYTF

J gene: TRBJ1-1
D gene: .
clone size: .
V gene: TRBV12-1
CDR3 DNA: TGTGCCAGCAGCGCCCGGGACAGGGAATACACTGAAGCTTTCTTT
CDR3 protein: CASSARDREYTEAFF

J gene: TRBJ2-2
D gene: TRBD2
clone size: .
V gene: TRBV5-4
CDR3 DNA: TGTGCCAGCACCGACGGGACTAGCGGGGCCGGGGAGCTGTTTTTT
CDR3 protein: CASTDGTSGAGELFF

J gene: TRBJ2-1
D gene: TRBD2
clone size: .
V gene: TRBV10-3
CDR3 DNA: TGTGCCATCAGTGGAGCAATGACTAGCGGGAGAGTCAATGAGCAGTTCTTC
CDR3 protein: CAISGAMTSGRVNEQFF

J gene: TRBJ2-5
D gene: TRBD1
clone size: .
V gene: TRBV3-1/TRBV3-2
CDR3 DNA: TGTGCCAGCAGCAACCGGGACAGGGGGCTTGGAGAGACCCAGTACTTC
CDR3 protein: CASSNRDRGLGETQYF

J gene: TRBJ2-2
D gene: TRBD2
clone size: .
V gene: TRBV14
CDR3 DNA: TGTGCCAGCAGCCCTAAGTCACTAGCGGGAAACTACGGGGAGCTGTTTTTT
CDR3 protein: CASSPKSLAGNYGELFF

J gene: TRBJ2-5
D gene: .
clone size: .
V gene: TRBV27
CDR3 DNA: TGTGCCAGCGGGGCACTAGCAGGATCAGAGACCCAGTACTTC
CDR3 protein: CASGALAGSETQYF

J gene: TRBJ2-1
D gene: TRBD2
clone size: .
V gene: TRBV9
CDR3 DNA: TGTGCCAGCAGCAACCCTAGCGGGGGGCCGCGAGGTTTTCAGTTCTTC
CDR3 protein: CASSNPSGGPRGFQFF

J gene: TRBJ2-2
D gene: TRBD2
clone size: .
V gene: TRBV28
CDR3 DNA: TGTGCCAGCAGCCCCCTAGTTTGGGGACTAGCGGGTGTTAACACCGGGGAGCTGTTTTTT
CDR3 protein: CASSPLVWGLAGVNTGELFF

J gene: TRBJ1-2
D gene: .
clone size: .
V gene: TRBV28
CDR3 DNA: TGTGCCAGCAGTCCCCACAGGGTTGATGCCTATGGCTACACCTTC
CDR3 protein: CASSPHRVDAYGYTF

J gene: TRBJ2-7
D gene: .
clone size: .
V gene: TRBV3-1/TRBV3-2
CDR3 DNA: TGTGCCAGCAGCCTGACATCCTACGAGCAGTACTTC
CDR3 protein: CASSLTSYEQYF

J gene: TRBJ1-5
D gene: TRBD1
clone size: few
V gene: TRBV19
CDR3 DNA: TGTGCCAGTAGTATAGCCGGGACAGGGTTTAGTCTTGCCCAGCATTTT
CDR3 protein: CASSIAGTGFSLAQHF

J gene: TRBJ2-2
D gene: .
clone size: .
V gene: TRBV28
CDR3 DNA: TGTGCCAGCAGCCGCGCTCGTGAAGACGGGGAGCTGTTTTTT
CDR3 protein: CASSRAREDGELFF

J gene: TRBJ1-1
D gene: .
clone size: .
V gene: TRBV9
CDR3 DNA: TGTGCCAGCAGAGCGGACAGCAATGAAGCTTTCTTT
CDR3 protein: CASRADSNEAFF

J gene: TRBJ2-1
D gene: TRBD2
clone size: .
V gene: TRBV6-5
CDR3 DNA: TGTGCCAGCAGTCCTCCTAGCGGGAGTTACAATGAGCAGTTCTTC
CDR3 protein: CASSPPSGSYNEQFF

J gene: TRBJ1-1
D gene: .
clone size: .
V gene: TRBV15
CDR3 DNA: TGTGCCACCAGCAGAGATATGGGGGCGAGGGGCCAAACTGACACTGAAGCTTTCTTT
CDR3 protein: CATSRDMGARGQTDTEAFF

J gene: TRBJ1-2
D gene: .
clone size: .
V gene: TRBV18
CDR3 DNA: TGTGCCAGCTCACCTCCAGGGAAAGGCTACACCTTC
CDR3 protein: CASSPPGKGYTF

J gene: TRBJ2-1
D gene: .
clone size: .
V gene: TRBV11-2
CDR3 DNA: TGTGCCAGCAGCGGACAGGACACCTATAGCGGCCCGCAGTTCTTC
CDR3 protein: CASSGQDTYSGPQFF

J gene: TRBJ2-5
D gene: TRBD1
clone size: .
V gene: TRBV30
CDR3 DNA: TGTGCCTGGAGTGTACAGGGGGCTCCAGAGACCCAGTACTTC
CDR3 protein: CAWSVQGAPETQYF